The sequence of this T cell receptor beta chain was determined in a study of CD8 T cells in Susac syndrome. Study outcomes and limitations: The study admitted that it had a relatively small number of individuals in its TCR sequencing and HLA analysis.

Roughly 0.45 to 1 ug RNA was reverse transcribed with random hexamers. With immunoSEQ multiplex PCR, TCR beta CDR3 was amplified across 54 Vbeta and 13 Jbeta. One entry per CDR3 protein results from TCRdb running MiXCR on the immunoSEQ multiplex PCR reads. This table has approximately 150,000 distinct CDR3 sequences, around 92% appearing once. TCR beta sequencing covered blood CD8+ and CD4+ T cells. The authors negatively isolated CD8+ and CD4+ T cells and FACS-enriched TEMRA cells. With regard to this clonotype: Its matching antigen is unknown.

The CDR3 totals 13 residues. J was trimmed by 4 bases and V by 6 bases; bases with no gene match: 5. Germline V CDR1 and CDR2: MNHEY, SVGAGI. The source of this sequence is a human donor in good health. The rearrangement joins TRBV6-5 to TRBJ2-7; 8 bases are a match to TRBD2. The specimen sequenced was CD4+ T cells from PBMCs. CDR3 region: CASRRLASYEQYF. In nucleotides, the CDR3 is TGTGCCAGCAGAAGACTAGCGTCATACGAGCAGTACTTC.